This T cell receptor beta chain derives from a study of CD8+CD57+ T cells in acquired aplastic anemia. Study conclusions and caveats: Patients and controls shared twenty-nine CD8+ CDR3 sequences, highly expressed in patients.

TCR beta VDJ combinations and CDR3 sequences were profiled from genomic DNA. TCRdb called the reads again in MiXCR, with one record for every CDR3 protein. The sample includes roughly 160,000 distinct CDR3 sequences, more than 45% of them seen just once. This clonotype was seen only a few times. Antigen unknown. The CDR3 consists of 14 residues. The V segment lost 3 bases and the J segment 4 bases; nucleotides outside the gene matches: 8. Germline lookup yields CDR1 DFQATT and CDR2 SNEGSKA (reference sequence). Patients chosen for sequencing had CD8+CD57+ cells that had expanded, as shown by flow cytometry.

The chain has TRBV20-1 and TRBJ1-1; 7 nucleotides agree with TRBD1. The sequence derives from a human donor with aplastic anemia. The sequencing input was sorted CD4+, CD8+, or CD8+CD57+ T cells (not recorded which) from PBMCs. As DNA, the CDR3 is TGCAGTGCTAGTCCGCACAGGGGTGGCACTGAAGCTTTCTTT. It encodes CSASPHRGGTEAFF.